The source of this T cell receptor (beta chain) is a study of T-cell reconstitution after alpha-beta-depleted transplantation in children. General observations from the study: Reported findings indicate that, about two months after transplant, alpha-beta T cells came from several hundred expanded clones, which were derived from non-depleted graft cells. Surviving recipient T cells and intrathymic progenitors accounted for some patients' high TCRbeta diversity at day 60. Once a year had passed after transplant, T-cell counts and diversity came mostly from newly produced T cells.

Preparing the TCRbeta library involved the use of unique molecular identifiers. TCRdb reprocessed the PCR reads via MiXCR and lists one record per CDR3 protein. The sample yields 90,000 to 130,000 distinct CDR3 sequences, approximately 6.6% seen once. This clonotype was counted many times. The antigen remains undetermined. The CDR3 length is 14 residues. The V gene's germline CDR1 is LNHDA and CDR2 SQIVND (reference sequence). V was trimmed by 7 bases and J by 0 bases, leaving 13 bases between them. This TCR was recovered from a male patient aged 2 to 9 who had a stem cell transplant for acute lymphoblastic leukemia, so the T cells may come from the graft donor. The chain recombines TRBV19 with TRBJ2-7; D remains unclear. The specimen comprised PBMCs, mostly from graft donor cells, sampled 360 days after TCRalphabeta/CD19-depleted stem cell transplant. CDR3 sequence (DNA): TGTGCCAGTAATAAGGGCAGCTCCTCCTACGAGCAGTACTTC. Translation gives CASNKGSSSYEQYF.